This T cell receptor beta chain was captured in a study of cytotoxic CD8 clonotypes in ibrutinib-treated CLL. This clone occurred a few times. CDR3 length: 16 residues. Germline V gene data show CDR1 as LNHDA and CDR2 as SQIVND (reference sequence). The V and J ends lost 0 bases and 1 base respectively, with 11 bases between them. A 1 in 200,000 to 1 in 1 million T cell depth was the sequencing target. Profiled with immunoSEQ multiplex PCR; TCRdb holds only in-frame clones, not every one. This sample carries 150,000 or so clones, approximately 83% of them seen once, and the ten largest clones take around 2.1%.

The chain carries TRBV19 and TRBJ2-3; D is unclear. Specimen: PBMCs, collected after 24 months of ibrutinib treatment. This clonotype originated in a human donor with chronic lymphocytic leukemia. Here the CDR3 reads CASSIDQAVRTDTQYF. In DNA, the CDR3 is TGTGCCAGTAGTATAGATCAGGCGGTCCGCACAGATACGCAGTATTTT.